This passage covers 9 T cell receptor beta chains from one sample sequenced in a study of graft-versus-host responses after intestinal transplantation. Their antigens are not known. Assay: immunoSEQ multiplex PCR; the TCRdb copy retains only in-frame clones and omits some. The repertoire holds approximately 49,000 clones, with 89% as singletons. Sequencing was performed on unstimulated CD4+ T cells sorted from spleen or lymph node cells, taken before transplant. All receptors come from a human donor who was the organ donor for an intestinal transplant.

The genes are TRBV10-3 and TRBJ1-1, with D uncertain. Trimming shortened V by 10 bases and J by 0 bases, and 15 bases separated the two germline ends. The CDR3 consists of 14 residues. The germline V gene encodes CDR1 ENHRY and CDR2 SYGVKD. The CDR3 sequence: CATQQILMNTEAFF. The CDR3 DNA reads as TGTGCCACTCAACAGATCCTGATGAACACTGAAGCTTTCTTT.

The chain links TRBV9 to TRBJ1-2; D gene ambiguous. Germline CDR1 is SGDLS and CDR2 is YYNGEE. V was trimmed by 1 base and J by 3 bases, leaving 7 bases between them. CDR3 length equals 13 residues. CDR3 protein: CASSVSGYYGYTF. Written as DNA, the CDR3 is TGTGCCAGCAGCGTATCAGGCTACTATGGCTACACCTTC.

This chain uses TRBV28 with TRBJ2-7; 8 bases align to TRBD1. This CDR3 region has 16 residues. Germline V gene sequence: CDR1 MDHEN, CDR2 SYDVKM. V dropped 6 bases and J dropped 2; count of bases not matched to a gene: 12. The CDR3 is CASSRPGQGPTYEQYF. CDR3 nucleotides: TGTGCCAGCAGCCGACCCGGACAGGGACCGACCTACGAGCAGTACTTC. The full variable domain, completed using reference TRBV28 and TRBJ2-7, is DVKVTQSSRYLVKRTGEKVFLECVQDMDHENMFWYRQDPGLGLRLIYFSYDVKMKEKGDIPEGYSVSREKKERFSLILESASTNQTSMYLCASSRPGQGPTYEQYFGPGTRLTVT.

The chain joins TRBV7-9 to TRBJ1-5; TRBD1 matches 10 bases. The CDR3 extends over 14 amino acids. CDR1 and CDR2 (germline): SEHNR, FQNEAQ (reference sequence). Trimming cost V 5 bases and J 9 bases; bases outside gene matches: 7. This CDR3 is CASSPGQGLGPQHF. DNA for the CDR3: TGTGCCAGCAGCCCGGGACAGGGGTTGGGGCCCCAGCATTTT.

V gene TRBV19 combines with J gene TRBJ2-3; D may be TRBD2 (6 bases). V dropped 3 bases and J dropped 5 bases, with 9 bases sitting between them. CDR3 size: 13 residues. Germline loops: CDR1 LNHDA, CDR2 SQIVND (reference sequence). This chain's CDR3 is CASSIWREDTQYF. CDR3 DNA sequence: TGTGCCAGTAGTATTTGGAGGGAAGATACGCAGTATTTT.

The J gene is TRBJ1-6, the V gene TRBV5-6; the D is unclear. The V gene's germline CDR1 is SGHDT and CDR2 YYEEEE. Trimming pared 3 bases from V and 9 bases from J, leaving 10 bases between. The CDR3 runs to 13 residues. The CDR3 reads CASSYTLGSPLHF. The CDR3 bases are TGTGCCAGCAGCTATACTCTCGGTTCACCCCTCCACTTT.

The rearrangement links TRBV2 to TRBJ2-2; 8 positions agree with TRBD1. The V gene end was trimmed by 7 bases and the J gene end by 5 bases; junction bases not matched to a gene: 6. The CDR3 extends over 14 amino acids. CDR1 and CDR2 from the germline V gene are SNHLY and FYNNEI. The CDR3 DNA reads TGTGCCAGCATTGACAGGGGAAATACCGGGGAGCTGTTTTTT. Residues: CASIDRGNTGELFF. The complete variable domain, with remaining parts taken from reference TRBV2 and TRBJ2-2, reads EPEVTQTPSHQVTQMGQEVILRCVPISNHLYFYWYRQILGQKVEFLVSFYNNEISEKSEIFDDQFSVERPDGSNFTLKIRSTKLEDSAMYFCASIDRGNTGELFFGEGSRLTVL.

This chain links TRBV5-1 with TRBJ1-2, with a weak D call TRBD1 (5 bases). Per the germline V gene, CDR1 is SGHRS and CDR2 is YFSETQ. V lost 4 bases and J 4 bases, leaving 11 bases between the germline ends. The CDR3 runs 13 residues. The CDR3 sequence is CASSPDSSYGYTF. The CDR3 bases are TGCGCCAGCAGCCCCGACAGCAGCTATGGCTACACCTTC.

The chain links TRBV28 to TRBJ2-2; 8 bases fit TRBD2. Trimming took 7 bases from V and 8 from J; bases not matched to a gene: 9. Germline V gives CDR1 MDHEN, CDR2 SYDVKM. This CDR3 comprises 14 residues. The CDR3: CASTLGLAGGELFF. CDR3 DNA sequence: TGTGCCAGCACTCTTGGGCTAGCGGGTGGGGAGCTGTTTTTT.